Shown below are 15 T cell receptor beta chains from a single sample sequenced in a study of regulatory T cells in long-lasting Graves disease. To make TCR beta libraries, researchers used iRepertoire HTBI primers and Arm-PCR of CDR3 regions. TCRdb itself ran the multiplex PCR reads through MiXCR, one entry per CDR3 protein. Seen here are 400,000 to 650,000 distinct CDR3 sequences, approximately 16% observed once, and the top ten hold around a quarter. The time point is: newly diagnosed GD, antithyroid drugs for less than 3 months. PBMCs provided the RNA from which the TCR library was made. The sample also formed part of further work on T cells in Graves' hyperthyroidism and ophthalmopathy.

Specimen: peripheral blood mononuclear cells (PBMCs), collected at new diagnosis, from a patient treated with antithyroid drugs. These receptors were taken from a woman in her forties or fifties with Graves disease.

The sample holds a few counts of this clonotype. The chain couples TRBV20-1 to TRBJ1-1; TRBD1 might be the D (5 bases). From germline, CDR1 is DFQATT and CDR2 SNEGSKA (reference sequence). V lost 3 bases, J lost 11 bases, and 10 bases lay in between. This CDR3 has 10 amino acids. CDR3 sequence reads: CSASGGLAFF. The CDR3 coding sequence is TGCAGTGCTAGTGGGGGTTTGGCTTTCTTT.

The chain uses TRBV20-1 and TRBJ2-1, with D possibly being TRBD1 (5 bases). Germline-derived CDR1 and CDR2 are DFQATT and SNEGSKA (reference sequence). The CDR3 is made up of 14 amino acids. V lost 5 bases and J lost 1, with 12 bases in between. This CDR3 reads CSARSGISYNEQFF. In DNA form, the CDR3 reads TGCAGTGCTCGCTCAGGGATATCCTACAATGAGCAGTTCTTC.

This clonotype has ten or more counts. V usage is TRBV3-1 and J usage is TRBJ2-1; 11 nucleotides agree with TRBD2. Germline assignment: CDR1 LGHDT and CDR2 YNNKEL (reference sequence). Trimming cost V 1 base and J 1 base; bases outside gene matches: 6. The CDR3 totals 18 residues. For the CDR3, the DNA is TGTGCCAGCAGCCAAGGACTAGCGGGGCGTTCTTCCTACAATGAGCAGTTCTTC. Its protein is CASSQGLAGRSSYNEQFF.

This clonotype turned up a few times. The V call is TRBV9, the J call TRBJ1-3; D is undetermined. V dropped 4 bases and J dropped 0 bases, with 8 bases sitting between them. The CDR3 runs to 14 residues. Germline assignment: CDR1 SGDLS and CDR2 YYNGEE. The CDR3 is CASSTQDSGNTIYF. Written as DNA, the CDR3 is TGTGCCAGCAGCACACAAGACTCTGGAAACACCATATATTTT.

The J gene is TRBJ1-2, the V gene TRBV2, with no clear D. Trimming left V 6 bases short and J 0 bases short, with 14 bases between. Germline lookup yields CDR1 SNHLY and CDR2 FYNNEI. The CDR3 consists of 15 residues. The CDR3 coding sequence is TGTGCCAGCAGCCCCGGGGTCACTACTAACTATGGCTACACCTTC. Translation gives CASSPGVTTNYGYTF.

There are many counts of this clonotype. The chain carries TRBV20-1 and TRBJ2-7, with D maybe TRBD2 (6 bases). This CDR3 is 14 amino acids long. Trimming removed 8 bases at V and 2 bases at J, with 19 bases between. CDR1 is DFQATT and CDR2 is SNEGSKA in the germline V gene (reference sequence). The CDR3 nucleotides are TGCAGTCTCGGAGGGACGGGAAACACCTACGAGCAGTACTTC. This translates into CSLGGTGNTYEQYF.

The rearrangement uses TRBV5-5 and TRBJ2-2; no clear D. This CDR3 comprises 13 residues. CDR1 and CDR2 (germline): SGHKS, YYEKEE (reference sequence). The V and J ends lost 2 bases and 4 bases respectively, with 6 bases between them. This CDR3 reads CASSFPATGELFF. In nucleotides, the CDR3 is TGTGCCAGCAGCTTTCCAGCCACCGGGGAGCTGTTTTTT. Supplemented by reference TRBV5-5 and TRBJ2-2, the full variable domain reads DAGVTQSPTHLIKTRGQQVTLRCSPISGHKSVSWYQQVLGQGPQFIFQYYEKEERGRGNFPDRFSARQFPNYSSELNVNALLLGDSALYLCASSFPATGELFFGEGSRLTVL.

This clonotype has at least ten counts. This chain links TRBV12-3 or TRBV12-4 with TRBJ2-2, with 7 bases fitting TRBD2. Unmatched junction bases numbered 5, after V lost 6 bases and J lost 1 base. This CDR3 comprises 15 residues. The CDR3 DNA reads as TGTGCCAGCAGCCCTCTAGCGGTGAACACCGGGGAGCTGTTTTTT. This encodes CASSPLAVNTGELFF.

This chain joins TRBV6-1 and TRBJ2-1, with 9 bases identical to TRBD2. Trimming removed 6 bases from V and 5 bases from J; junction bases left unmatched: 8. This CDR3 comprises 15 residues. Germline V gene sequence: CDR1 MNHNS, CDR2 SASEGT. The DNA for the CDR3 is TGTGCCAGCAGAGCCAGCGGGGGGCCCCACAATGAGCAGTTCTTC. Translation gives CASRASGGPHNEQFF.

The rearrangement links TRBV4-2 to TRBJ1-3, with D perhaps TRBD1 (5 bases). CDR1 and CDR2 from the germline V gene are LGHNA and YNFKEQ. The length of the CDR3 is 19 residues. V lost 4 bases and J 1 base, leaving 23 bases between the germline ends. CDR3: CASSRAYVGTGGSGNTIYF. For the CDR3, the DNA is TGTGCCAGCAGCCGAGCCTACGTGGGGACCGGGGGATCTGGAAACACCATATATTTT.

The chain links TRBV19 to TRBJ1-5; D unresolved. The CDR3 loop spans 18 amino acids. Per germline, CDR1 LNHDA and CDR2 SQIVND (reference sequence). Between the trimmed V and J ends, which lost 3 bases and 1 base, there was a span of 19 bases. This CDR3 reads CASSMRSGSLLSNQPQHF. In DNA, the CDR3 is TGTGCCAGTAGTATGAGGTCGGGCAGCCTCCTGAGCAATCAGCCCCAGCATTTT.

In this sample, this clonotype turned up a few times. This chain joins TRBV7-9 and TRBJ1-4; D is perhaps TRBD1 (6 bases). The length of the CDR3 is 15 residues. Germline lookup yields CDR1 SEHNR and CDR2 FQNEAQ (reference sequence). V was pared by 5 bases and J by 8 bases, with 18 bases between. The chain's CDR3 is CASSLPTGETEKLFF. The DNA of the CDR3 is TGTGCCAGCAGCCTACCGACAGGTGAAACCGAAAAACTGTTTTTT.

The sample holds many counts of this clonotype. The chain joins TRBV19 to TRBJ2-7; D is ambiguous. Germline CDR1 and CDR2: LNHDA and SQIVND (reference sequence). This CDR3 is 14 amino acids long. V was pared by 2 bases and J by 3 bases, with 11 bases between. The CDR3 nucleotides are TGTGCCAGTAGTATATCGGGCATGAGCTACGAGCAGTACTTC. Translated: CASSISGMSYEQYF.

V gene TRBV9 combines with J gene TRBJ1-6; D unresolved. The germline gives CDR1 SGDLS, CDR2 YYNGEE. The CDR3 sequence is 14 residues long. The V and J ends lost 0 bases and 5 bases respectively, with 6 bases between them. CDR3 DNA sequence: TGTGCCAGCAGCGTAGATCAGAATAATTCACCCCTCCACTTT. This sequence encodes CASSVDQNNSPLHF.

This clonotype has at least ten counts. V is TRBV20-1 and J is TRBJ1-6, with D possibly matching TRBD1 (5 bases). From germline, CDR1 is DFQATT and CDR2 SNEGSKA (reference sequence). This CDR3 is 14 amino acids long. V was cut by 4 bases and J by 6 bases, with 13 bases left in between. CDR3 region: CSAKAGPLNSPLHF. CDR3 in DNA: TGCAGTGCTAAGGCGGGACCCCTTAATTCACCCCTCCACTTT.